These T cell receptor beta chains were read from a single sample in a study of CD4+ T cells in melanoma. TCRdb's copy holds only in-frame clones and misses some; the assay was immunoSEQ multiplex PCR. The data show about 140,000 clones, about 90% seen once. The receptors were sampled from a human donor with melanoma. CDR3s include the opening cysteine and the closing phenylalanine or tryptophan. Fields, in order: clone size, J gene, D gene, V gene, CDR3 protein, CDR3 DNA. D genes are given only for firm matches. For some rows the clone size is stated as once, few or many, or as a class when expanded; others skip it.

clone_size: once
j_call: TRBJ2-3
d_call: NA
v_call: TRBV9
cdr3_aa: CASSVWSASTDTQYF
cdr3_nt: TGTGCCAGCAGCGTTTGGTCGGCTAGCACAGATACGCAGTATTTT

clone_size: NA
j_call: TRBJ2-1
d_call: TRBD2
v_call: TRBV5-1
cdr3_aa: CASSPGTSASNEQFF
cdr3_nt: TGCGCCAGTTCTCCGGGGACTAGCGCGTCGAATGAGCAGTTCTTC

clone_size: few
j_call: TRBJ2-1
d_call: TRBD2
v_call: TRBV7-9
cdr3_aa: CASSLKSSGDYNEQFF
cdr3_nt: TGTGCCAGCAGCTTAAAATCTAGCGGGGACTACAATGAGCAGTTCTTC

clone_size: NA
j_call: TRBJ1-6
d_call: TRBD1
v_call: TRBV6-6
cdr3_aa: CASRDVQGTGNSPLHF
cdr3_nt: TGTGCCAGCAGAGACGTACAGGGGACGGGTAATTCACCCCTCCACTTT

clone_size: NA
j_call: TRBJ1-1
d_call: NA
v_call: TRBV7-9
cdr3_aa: CASSLRTEAFF
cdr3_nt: TGTGCCAGCAGCTTGAGGACTGAAGCTTTCTTT

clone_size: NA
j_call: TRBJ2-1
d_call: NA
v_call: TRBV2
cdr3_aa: CASIRPSSYNEQFF
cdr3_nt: TGTGCCAGCATACGTCCCAGCTCCTACAATGAGCAGTTCTTC

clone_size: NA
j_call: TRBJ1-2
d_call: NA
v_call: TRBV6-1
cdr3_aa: CASSELPKSYTF
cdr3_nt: TGTGCCAGCAGTGAACTGCCCAAGAGCTACACCTTC

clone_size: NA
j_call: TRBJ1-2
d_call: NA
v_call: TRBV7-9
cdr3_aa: CASSSTGTENGYTF
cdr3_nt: TGTGCCAGCAGCTCTACCGGGACGGAAAATGGCTACACCTTC

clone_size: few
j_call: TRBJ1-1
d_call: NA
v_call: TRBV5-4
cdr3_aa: CASSSSRENTEAFF
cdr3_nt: TGTGCCAGCAGCTCTTCGCGAGAGAACACTGAAGCTTTCTTT

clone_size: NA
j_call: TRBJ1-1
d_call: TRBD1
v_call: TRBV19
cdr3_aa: CASTLGTVNTEAFF
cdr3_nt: TGTGCCAGTACGCTCGGGACAGTGAACACTGAAGCTTTCTTT

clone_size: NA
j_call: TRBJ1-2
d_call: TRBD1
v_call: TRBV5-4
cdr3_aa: CASRPQGVFYGYTF
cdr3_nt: TGTGCCAGCAGGCCACAGGGGGTCTTCTATGGCTACACCTTC

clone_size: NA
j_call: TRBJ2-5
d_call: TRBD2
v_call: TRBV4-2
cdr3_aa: CASSEVPGLANF
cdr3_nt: TGTGCCAGCAGCGAGGTCCCGGGACTAGCGAACTTC

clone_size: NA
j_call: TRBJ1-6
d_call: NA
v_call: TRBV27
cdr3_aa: CASSDDKYSPLHF
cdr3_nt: TGTGCCAGCAGTGATGACAAATATTCACCCCTCCACTTT

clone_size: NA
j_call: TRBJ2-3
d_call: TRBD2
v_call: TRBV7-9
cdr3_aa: CASSLSGTTDTQYF
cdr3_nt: TGTGCCAGCAGCTTAAGCGGGACCACAGATACGCAGTATTTT

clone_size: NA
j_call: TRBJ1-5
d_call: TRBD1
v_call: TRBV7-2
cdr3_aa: CASSPSTGGRQPQHF
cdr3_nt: TGTGCCAGCAGCCCTAGTACAGGGGGCCGTCAGCCCCAGCATTTT

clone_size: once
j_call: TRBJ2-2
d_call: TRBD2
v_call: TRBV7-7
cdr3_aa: CASSLSSGGNTGELFF
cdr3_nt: TGTGCTAGCAGCTTAAGTAGCGGGGGTAACACCGGGGAGCTGTTTTTT

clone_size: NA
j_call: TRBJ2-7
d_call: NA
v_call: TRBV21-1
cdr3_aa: CASSISGGPYEQYF
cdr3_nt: TGTGCCAGCAGCATTAGCGGGGGCCCCTACGAGCAGTACTTC

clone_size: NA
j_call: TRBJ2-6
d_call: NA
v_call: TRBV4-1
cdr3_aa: CASSLGNVGANVLTF
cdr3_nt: TGCGCCAGCAGCCTAGGTAACGTCGGGGCCAACGTCCTGACTTTC

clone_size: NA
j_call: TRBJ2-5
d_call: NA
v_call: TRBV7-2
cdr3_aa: CASSPRRGETQYF
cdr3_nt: TGTGCCAGCAGCCCCCGGCGGGGAGAGACCCAGTACTTC

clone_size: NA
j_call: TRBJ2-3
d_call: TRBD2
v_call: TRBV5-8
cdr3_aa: CASSSGLAPDTQYF
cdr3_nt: TGTGCCAGCAGCTCAGGACTAGCTCCAGATACGCAGTATTTT

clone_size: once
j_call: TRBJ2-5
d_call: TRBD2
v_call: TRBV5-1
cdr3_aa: CASSLGAGIQETQYF
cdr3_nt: TGCGCCAGCAGCTTGGGAGCGGGGATACAAGAGACCCAGTACTTC

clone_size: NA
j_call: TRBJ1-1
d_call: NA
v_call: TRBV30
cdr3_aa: CAWSVRGGYTEAFF
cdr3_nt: TGTGCCTGGAGTGTACGGGGGGGATACACTGAAGCTTTCTTT

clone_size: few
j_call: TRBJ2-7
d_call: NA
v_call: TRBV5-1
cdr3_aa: CASSLAGAGDLYEQYF
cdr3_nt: TGCGCCAGCAGCTTGGCCGGAGCAGGGGACCTCTACGAGCAGTACTTC

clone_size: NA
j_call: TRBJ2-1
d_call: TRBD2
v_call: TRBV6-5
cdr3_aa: CASSYSGTIDNEQFF
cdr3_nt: TGTGCCAGCAGTTACTCGGGGACTATAGACAATGAGCAGTTCTTC

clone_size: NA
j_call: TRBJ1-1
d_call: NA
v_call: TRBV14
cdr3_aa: CASSPWTAIMNTEAFF
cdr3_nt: TGTGCCAGCAGCCCTTGGACAGCGATCATGAACACTGAAGCTTTCTTT

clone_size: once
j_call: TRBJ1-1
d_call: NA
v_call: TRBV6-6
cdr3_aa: CASSYGAATEAFF
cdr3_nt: TGTGCCAGCAGTTATGGGGCCGCCACCGAAGCTTTCTTT

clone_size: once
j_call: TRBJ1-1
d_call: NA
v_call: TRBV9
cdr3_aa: CASSVLENMNTEAFF
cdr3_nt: TGTGCCAGCAGCGTTTTAGAGAACATGAACACTGAAGCTTTCTTT

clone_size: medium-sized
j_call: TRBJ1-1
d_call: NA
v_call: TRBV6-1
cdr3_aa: CASGRDYTEAFF
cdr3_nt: TGTGCCAGTGGCCGGGACTACACTGAAGCTTTCTTT

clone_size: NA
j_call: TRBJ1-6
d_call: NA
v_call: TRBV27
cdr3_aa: CASSPRIRSYNSPLHF
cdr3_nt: TGTGCCAGCAGTCCGCGGATCCGGTCCTATAATTCACCCCTCCACTTT

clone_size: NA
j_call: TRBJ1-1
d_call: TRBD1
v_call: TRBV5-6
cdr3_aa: CASSLAGGRTEAFF
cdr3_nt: TGTGCCAGCAGCTTGGCAGGGGGCAGGACTGAAGCTTTCTTT

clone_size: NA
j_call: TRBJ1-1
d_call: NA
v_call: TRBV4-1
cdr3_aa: CASSQAPNLMNTEAFF
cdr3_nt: TGCGCCAGCAGCCAAGCGCCAAACCTCATGAACACTGAAGCTTTCTTT

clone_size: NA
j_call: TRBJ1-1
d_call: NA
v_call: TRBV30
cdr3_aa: CAWSVTGRWSEAFF
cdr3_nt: TGTGCCTGGAGTGTAACAGGGAGATGGTCTGAAGCTTTCTTT

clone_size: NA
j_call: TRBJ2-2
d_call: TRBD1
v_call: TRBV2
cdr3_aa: CASKIGTGDTGELFF
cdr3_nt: TGTGCCAGCAAGATAGGGACAGGGGACACCGGGGAGCTGTTTTTT

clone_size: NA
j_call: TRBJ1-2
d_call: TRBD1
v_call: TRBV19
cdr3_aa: CASQVTGGGGYTF
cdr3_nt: TGTGCCAGTCAAGTTACAGGGGGCGGGGGCTACACCTTC

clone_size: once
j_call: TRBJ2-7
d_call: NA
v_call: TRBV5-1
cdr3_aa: CASSFSGTPYEQYF
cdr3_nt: TGCGCCAGCAGCTTCTCGGGGACACCGTACGAGCAGTACTTC

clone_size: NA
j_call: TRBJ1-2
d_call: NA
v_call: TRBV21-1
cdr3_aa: CASSKGMGQGSGGYTF
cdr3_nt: TGTGCCAGCAGCAAAGGGATGGGACAGGGCTCCGGGGGCTACACCTTC

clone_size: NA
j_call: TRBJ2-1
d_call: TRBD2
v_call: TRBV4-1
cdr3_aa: CASSLQAGGLYNEQFF
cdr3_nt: TGCGCCAGCAGCCTCCAGGCGGGGGGCCTCTACAATGAGCAGTTCTTC

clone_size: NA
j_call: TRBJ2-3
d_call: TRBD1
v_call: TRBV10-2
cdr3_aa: CASSALTGGADTQYF
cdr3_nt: TGCGCCAGCAGTGCCCTGACAGGGGGTGCAGATACGCAGTATTTT

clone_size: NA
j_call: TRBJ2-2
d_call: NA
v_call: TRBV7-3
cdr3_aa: CASSLMGGSNTGELFF
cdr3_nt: TGTGCCAGCAGCTTAATGGGCGGTTCGAACACCGGGGAGCTGTTTTTT

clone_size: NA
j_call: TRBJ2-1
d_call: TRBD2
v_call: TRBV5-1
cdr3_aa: CASSFSGGALNEQFF
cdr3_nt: TGCGCCAGCAGCTTTAGCGGGGGGGCCTTGAATGAGCAGTTCTTC

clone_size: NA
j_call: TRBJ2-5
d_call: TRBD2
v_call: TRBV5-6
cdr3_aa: CASSARGAGGVETQYF
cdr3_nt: TGTGCCAGCAGCGCCCGGGGGGCGGGGGGGGTAGAGACCCAGTACTTC

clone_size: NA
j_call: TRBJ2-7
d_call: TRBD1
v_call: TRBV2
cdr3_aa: CASSDGQGGYEQYF
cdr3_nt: TGTGCCAGCAGCGACGGACAGGGAGGCTACGAGCAGTACTTC

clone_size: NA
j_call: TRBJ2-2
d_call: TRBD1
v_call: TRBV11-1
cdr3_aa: CASRRNRDRVTGELFF
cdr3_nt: TGTGCCAGCAGACGAAACCGGGACAGGGTCACCGGGGAGCTGTTTTTT

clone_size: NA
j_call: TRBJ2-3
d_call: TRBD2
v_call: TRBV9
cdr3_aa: CASSVSGGGATDTQYF
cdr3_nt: TGTGCCAGCAGCGTAAGTGGCGGGGGGGCCACAGATACGCAGTATTTT

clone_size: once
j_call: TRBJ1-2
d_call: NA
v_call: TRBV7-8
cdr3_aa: CASHKAGGEGGYTF
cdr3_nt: TGTGCCAGCCACAAGGCCGGGGGCGAAGGGGGCTACACCTTC

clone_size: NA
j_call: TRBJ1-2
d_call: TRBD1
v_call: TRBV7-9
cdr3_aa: CASSPTGIPSLGYTF
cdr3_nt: TGTGCCAGCAGCCCGACAGGGATTCCGAGTCTTGGCTACACCTTC

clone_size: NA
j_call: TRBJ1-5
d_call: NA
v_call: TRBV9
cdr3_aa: CASSADTDQPQHF
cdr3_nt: TGTGCCAGCAGCGCCGACACAGATCAGCCCCAGCATTTT

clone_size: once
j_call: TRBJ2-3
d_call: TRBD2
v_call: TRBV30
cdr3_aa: CAWSFGGSGDLDTQYF
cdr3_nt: TGTGCCTGGAGTTTTGGGGGTAGCGGGGACCTAGATACGCAGTATTTT

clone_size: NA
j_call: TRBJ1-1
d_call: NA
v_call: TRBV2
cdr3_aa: CASGLQGNTEAFF
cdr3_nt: TGTGCCAGCGGACTGCAAGGGAACACTGAAGCTTTCTTT

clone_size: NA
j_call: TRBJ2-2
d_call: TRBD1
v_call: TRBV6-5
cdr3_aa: CASRRRTGAGELFF
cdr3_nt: TGTGCCAGCAGGAGAAGAACAGGGGCCGGGGAGCTGTTTTTT

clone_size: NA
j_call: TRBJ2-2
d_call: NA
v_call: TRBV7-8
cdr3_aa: CASSLAGSGTGELFF
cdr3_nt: TGTGCCAGCAGCCTCGCGGGGTCCGGCACCGGGGAGCTGTTTTTT

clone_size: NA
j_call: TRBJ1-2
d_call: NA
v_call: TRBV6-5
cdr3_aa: CASSPQGGMGYGYTF
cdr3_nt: TGTGCGAGCAGCCCCCAGGGAGGAATGGGTTATGGCTACACCTTC